The 10 T cell receptor beta chains below were found in one sample sequenced in a study of OX40 agonist ivuxolimab in advanced cancers. Only in-frame clones appear in the TCRdb table, and some are missing; sequencing was by immunoSEQ multiplex PCR. The table has 75,000 to 85,000 clones, around 86% seen once. Source: CD4+ or CD8+ T cells sorted from blood, taken in a trial of the OX40 agonist ivuxolimab. Every receptor here comes from an adult with an advanced solid tumor such as melanoma, head and neck, liver or kidney cancer.

The rearrangement links TRBV28 to TRBJ1-1, with D unresolved. V lost 2 bases to trimming and J lost 1 base, with 2 bases between them. Germline CDR1 reads MDHEN; CDR2 reads SYDVKM. The length of the CDR3 is 12 residues. DNA for the CDR3: TGTGCCAGCAGTTTACAGAACACTGAAGCTTTCTTT. The encoded protein is CASSLQNTEAFF.

The rearrangement links TRBV7-2 to TRBJ2-7; D is ambiguous. Germline V gives CDR1 SGHTA, CDR2 FQGNSA. This CDR3 contains 11 residues. V was cut by 2 bases and J by 7 bases, with 6 bases left in between. This chain's CDR3 is CASSLFREQYF. In nucleotides, the CDR3 is TGTGCCAGCAGCTTATTCCGTGAGCAGTACTTC.

The chain carries TRBV5-1 and TRBJ2-3; possibly TRBD1 for D (5 bases). CDR3 length equals 17 residues. CDR1 SGHRS and CDR2 YFSETQ come from the germline V gene. Trimming took 4 bases from V and 0 from J, leaving 18 bases between them. The CDR3 sequence is CASSGKGQVYSTDTQYF. In DNA, the CDR3 is TGCGCCAGCAGCGGGAAGGGGCAAGTCTATAGCACAGATACGCAGTATTTT.

V gene TRBV10-3 combines with J gene TRBJ1-1, with TRBD1 matching over 7 bases. Germline V gene sequence: CDR1 ENHRY, CDR2 SYGVKD. V lost 5 bases, J lost 3 bases, and 6 bases stayed unmatched. The CDR3 is 14 amino acids. The CDR3: CAISPDRVYTEAFF. DNA of the CDR3: TGTGCCATCAGTCCCGACAGGGTATACACTGAAGCTTTCTTT.

V is TRBV7-2 and J is TRBJ1-1; D is undetermined. V lost 6 bases, J lost 3 bases, and 14 bases lay in between. The CDR3 consists of 14 residues. Per germline, CDR1 SGHTA and CDR2 FQGNSA. The CDR3 nucleotides are TGTGCCAGCAGGATGCAAAGTACGCACACTGAAGCTTTCTTT. This gives the protein CASRMQSTHTEAFF.

The V gene is TRBV5-1, the J gene TRBJ2-5; either TRBD1 or TRBD2 may supply D (5 bases each). The germline CDR1 and CDR2 sequences are SGHRS and YFSETQ. This CDR3 is built from 13 residues. Trimming left V 5 bases short and J 4 bases short, with 12 bases between. In DNA form, the CDR3 reads TGCGCCAGCAGTAGTTTTGGGGGAGAGACCCAGTACTTC. Protein: CASSSFGGETQYF.

This sequence joins TRBV6-7 and TRBJ2-5; D is possibly TRBD2 (5 bases). TRBV6-7 is an open reading frame, and its role is uncertain. The CDR3 extends over 20 amino acids. V was trimmed by 0 bases and J by 11 bases, leaving 34 bases between them. CDR3 region: CASSYSHCPPMTGVSGEQYF. CDR3 bases: TGTGCCAGCAGTTACTCGCATTGCCCCCCGATGACCGGAGTCTCTGGGGAGCAGTACTTC.

The CDR3 DNA reads TGTGCCAGCAGCCAGAATTTAGCGGGAGGCCCCTACAATGAGCAGTTCTTC. This sequence encodes CASSQNLAGGPYNEQFF. The J gene is TRBJ2-1, the V gene TRBV14, with 10 bases fitting TRBD2. The CDR3 is 17 residues long. In germline, CDR1 is SGHDN, CDR2 FVKESK. Trimming removed 3 bases from V and 2 bases from J; junction bases left unmatched: 7.

This chain uses TRBV6-6 with TRBJ2-1; the match to TRBD2 covers 12 bases. CDR3 size: 15 residues. The germline gives CDR1 MNHNY, CDR2 SVGAGI (reference sequence). V lost 5 bases and J lost 7; bases outside the gene matches: 6. The CDR3 DNA follows: TGTGCCAGCAGTCTGACTAGCGGGAGCGAGAATGAGCAGTTCTTC. It codes for CASSLTSGSENEQFF.

V and J are TRBV28 and TRBJ2-7; TRBD1 agrees at 10 bases. From germline, CDR1 is MDHEN and CDR2 SYDVKM. The junction had 9 bases not matched to a gene; V was cut back by 7 bases and J by 3 bases. The CDR3 length is 15 residues. CDR3 sequence (DNA): TGTGCCAGCACCCCAGGGGGGACAGGGGACTACGAGCAGTACTTC. This sequence encodes CASTPGGTGDYEQYF. Combining the CDR3 with reference TRBV28 and TRBJ2-7 gives the whole variable domain DVKVTQSSRYLVKRTGEKVFLECVQDMDHENMFWYRQDPGLGLRLIYFSYDVKMKEKGDIPEGYSVSREKKERFSLILESASTNQTSMYLCASTPGGTGDYEQYFGPGTRLTVT.